Listed here are 32 T cell receptor beta chains from one sample, sequenced in a study of blood T cell repertoires in COVID-19. The protocol was immunoSEQ multiplex PCR, while the TCRdb copy is restricted to in-frame clones and leaves out a portion. Among under 500,000 clones, around 91% were seen once, and the ten largest hold about 1.1%. The sequenced sample consisted of PBMCs or T cells enriched from blood (not recorded which). The receptors stem from a man aged 30-40 years who had recovered from COVID-19.

The chain couples TRBV18 to TRBJ2-7; 9 nucleotides align to TRBD1. CDR3 size: 15 residues. Unmatched junction bases numbered 12, after V lost 8 bases and J lost 4 bases. Germline V lookup: CDR1 KGHSH, CDR2 LQKENI. The CDR3 bases are TGTGCCAGCCGGGGAATGGACAGGGGTGGGTACGAGCAGTACTTC. It yields the protein CASRGMDRGGYEQYF.

The chain is built from TRBV3-1 (or the pseudogene TRBV3-2) and TRBJ1-1; 7 nucleotides align to TRBD1. The V gene's germline CDR1 is LGHDT and CDR2 YNNKEL (reference sequence). Trimming removed 5 bases from V and 11 bases from J; junction bases left unmatched: 8. The CDR3 has 12 amino acids. CDR3 nucleotides: TGTGCCAGCAGCAAACAGGGGTTTGTGGCTTTCTTT. This sequence encodes CASSKQGFVAFF.

The CDR3 nucleotides read TGTGCCAGCAGCCAAGTGGACAGGGGGCTGGCAAAACTGTTTTTT. Translated: CASSQVDRGLAKLFF. J is TRBJ1-4 and V is TRBV3-1 (or the pseudogene TRBV3-2); 11 bases agree with TRBD1. V shed 1 base and J 10 bases; nucleotides not matched to a gene: 5. The CDR3 spans 15 residues. CDR1 is LGHDT, CDR2 YNNKEL, per germline (reference sequence).

The chain couples TRBV20-1 to TRBJ1-3, with D possibly being TRBD1 (5 bases). Germline V gene data show CDR1 as DFQATT and CDR2 as SNEGSKA (reference sequence). CDR3 size: 11 residues. Trimming left V 6 bases short and J 8 bases short, with 11 bases between. CDR3 protein: CSARGGDTIYF. CDR3 in DNA: TGCAGTGCAAGGGGAGGGGACACCATATATTTT.

The chain combines TRBV7-9 with TRBJ1-6; possible D gene TRBD1, 5 bases. Germline-derived CDR1 and CDR2 are SEHNR and FQNEAQ (reference sequence). Trimming cost V 1 base and J 3 bases, with 7 bases left between them. This CDR3 contains 15 residues. The CDR3, as DNA: TGTGCCAGCAGCTTAGGGGGCTACTATAATTCACCCCTCCACTTT. This translates into CASSLGGYYNSPLHF.

This chain joins TRBV2 and TRBJ1-5; the D is unclear. The CDR3 runs 15 residues. Germline CDR1 reads SNHLY; CDR2 reads FYNNEI. V lost 6 bases and J lost 1, with 13 bases in between. CDR3 region: CASSQSGLSNQPQHF. CDR3 sequence (DNA): TGTGCCAGCAGCCAAAGCGGTCTCAGCAATCAGCCCCAGCATTTT.

The chain employs TRBV3-1 (or the pseudogene TRBV3-2) and TRBJ2-2, with no clear D. The CDR3 is made up of 15 amino acids. The germline V gene encodes CDR1 LGHDT and CDR2 YNNKEL (reference sequence). The ends were cut back, 0 bases at V and 5 bases at J, with 10 bases in the middle. The CDR3 DNA is TGTGCCAGCAGCCAAGACAGTCTACTAACCGGGGAGCTGTTTTTT. As protein: CASSQDSLLTGELFF.

The chain carries TRBV28 and TRBJ1-5; 8 nucleotides line up with TRBD1. V lost 5 bases, J lost 2 bases, and 8 bases stayed unmatched. This CDR3 has 16 amino acids. Germline values: CDR1 MDHEN, CDR2 SYDVKM. CDR3: CASSRTGQGGNQPQHF. CDR3 nucleotide sequence: TGTGCCAGCAGTAGAACTGGACAGGGAGGCAATCAGCCCCAGCATTTT.

In the case of this clone: Other DNA sequences in the sample encode the same CDR3. The CDR3 DNA sequence: TGCGCCAGCAGCCTCGACAGGGGGAACTATGGCTACACCTTC. Amino acids: CASSLDRGNYGYTF. The rearrangement joins TRBV5-1 to TRBJ1-2; 9 nucleotides agree with TRBD1. With 4 bases clipped from V and 2 bases from J, the junction kept 3 bases outside the gene matches. CDR1 is SGHRS and CDR2 is YFSETQ in the germline V gene. This CDR3 is built from 14 residues. Variable domain in full (rest from reference TRBV5-1 and TRBJ1-2): KAGVTQTPRYLIKTRGQQVTLSCSPISGHRSVSWYQQTPGQGLQFLFEYFSETQRNKGNFPGRFSGRQFSNSRSEMNVSTLELGDSALYLCASSLDRGNYGYTFGSGTRLTVV.

The J gene is TRBJ2-1, the V gene TRBV18; D remains ambiguous. Trimming removed 2 bases at V and 0 bases at J, with 11 bases between. Per germline, CDR1 KGHSH and CDR2 LQKENI. The CDR3 has 16 amino acids. The CDR3 region is CASSPGPFSSYNEQFF. The CDR3 DNA is TGTGCCAGCTCACCAGGGCCTTTTAGCTCCTACAATGAGCAGTTCTTC. The variable domain in full, completed from reference TRBV18 and TRBJ2-1, reads NAGVMQNPRHLVRRRGQEARLRCSPMKGHSHVYWYRQLPEEGLKFMVYLQKENIIDESGMPKERFSAEFPKEGPSILRIQQVVRGDSAAYFCASSPGPFSSYNEQFFGPGTRLTVL.

The V call is TRBV7-2, the J call TRBJ2-6, with D perhaps TRBD2 (5 bases). V gave up 1 base and J gave up 9 bases, with 10 bases separating them. The CDR3 totals 14 residues. CDR1 SGHTA and CDR2 FQGNSA come from the germline V gene. The CDR3 nucleotides are TGTGCCAGCAGCTTAGGGGAGCTATACAACGTCCTGACTTTC. It is translated as CASSLGELYNVLTF. The full variable domain, completed using reference TRBV7-2 and TRBJ2-6, is GAGVSQSPSNKVTEKGKDVELRCDPISGHTALYWYRQSLGQGLEFLIYFQGNSAPDKSGLPSDRFSAERTGGSVSTLTIQRTQQEDSAVYLCASSLGELYNVLTFGAGSRLTVL.

The V and J genes are TRBV19 and TRBJ2-5, with no clear D. Germline V gives CDR1 LNHDA, CDR2 SQIVND (reference sequence). This CDR3 has 13 residues. The V end lost 4 bases, the J end lost 0 bases, and 6 bases lay between the germline ends. CDR3 residues: CASSTLYQETQYF. The CDR3, as DNA: TGTGCCAGTAGTACCTTGTACCAAGAGACCCAGTACTTC.

The chain links TRBV20-1 to TRBJ1-4; D ambiguous. The V end was cut by 6 bases, the J end by 6 bases, with 8 bases between. CDR1 and CDR2 (germline): DFQATT, SNEGSKA (reference sequence). The CDR3 length is 11 residues. This CDR3 is CSAYGYEKLFF. DNA for the CDR3: TGCAGTGCCTACGGGTATGAAAAACTGTTTTTT.

The chain recombines TRBV2 with TRBJ2-1; D is possibly TRBD2 (6 bases). This CDR3 has 15 amino acids. Germline CDR1 and CDR2: SNHLY and FYNNEI. V was cut by 1 base and J by 0 bases, with 7 bases left in between. CDR3 sequence reads: CASSEDGSSYNEQFF. CDR3 nucleotide sequence: TGTGCCAGCAGTGAAGACGGGAGCTCCTACAATGAGCAGTTCTTC.

The J gene is TRBJ2-7, the V gene TRBV4-1; weak D call: TRBD2 (5 bases). Germline CDR1 is MGHRA and CDR2 is YSYEKL. The CDR3 runs 14 residues. V gave up 1 base and J gave up 6 bases, with 13 bases separating them. Here the CDR3 reads CASSQGLSLGEQYF. CDR3 nucleotides: TGCGCCAGCAGCCAAGGACTAAGTTTGGGCGAGCAGTACTTC.

The J gene is TRBJ2-7, the V gene TRBV2; 10 bases are a match to TRBD2. V was clipped by 5 bases and J by 2 bases; unmatched bases: 6. There are 15 residues in the CDR3. Germline CDR1 is SNHLY and CDR2 is FYNNEI. Written as DNA, the CDR3 is TGTGCCAGCAGTCAGAAGCGGGAGGGCCCCTACGAGCAGTACTTC. Amino acid sequence: CASSQKREGPYEQYF. The full variable domain, with the rest looked up from reference TRBV2 and TRBJ2-7, is EPEVTQTPSHQVTQMGQEVILRCVPISNHLYFYWYRQILGQKVEFLVSFYNNEISEKSEIFDDQFSVERPDGSNFTLKIRSTKLEDSAMYFCASSQKREGPYEQYFGPGTRLTVT.

This clone has ten or more counts. The chain recombines TRBV7-8 with TRBJ2-7, with a tentative D call TRBD2 (6 bases). The CDR3 is 16 amino acids. V was cut by 1 base and J by 0 bases, with 13 bases left in between. Per the germline V gene, CDR1 is SGHVS and CDR2 is FQNEAQ. The CDR3 reads CASSLVAETGSYEQYF. The CDR3 nucleotides read TGTGCCAGCAGCTTAGTAGCGGAGACGGGCTCCTACGAGCAGTACTTC.

The chain is built from TRBV5-1 and TRBJ1-6; 8 nucleotides line up with TRBD1. The V gene's germline CDR1 is SGHRS and CDR2 YFSETQ. The ends lost 4 bases at V and 0 bases at J; junction bases unmatched: 6. This CDR3 contains 17 residues. The CDR3 protein is CASSRRTGSSYNSPLHF. CDR3 DNA: TGCGCCAGCAGCCGCAGGACAGGGAGCTCCTATAATTCACCCCTCCACTTT.

The chain links TRBV18 to TRBJ2-5, with 13 bases matching TRBD2. Germline assignment: CDR1 KGHSH and CDR2 LQKENI. Trimming removed 4 bases from V and 1 base from J; junction bases left unmatched: 9. The CDR3 runs 18 residues. Here the CDR3 DNA reads TGTGCCAGCTCACGAAGGGGGACTAGCGGGGCCGTCCAAGAGACCCAGTACTTC. This gives the protein CASSRRGTSGAVQETQYF. The full variable domain, in which reference TRBV18 and TRBJ2-5 provide the parts outside the CDR3, is NAGVMQNPRHLVRRRGQEARLRCSPMKGHSHVYWYRQLPEEGLKFMVYLQKENIIDESGMPKERFSAEFPKEGPSILRIQQVVRGDSAAYFCASSRRGTSGAVQETQYFGPGTRLLVL.

The count of this clone is one. The genes are TRBV3-1 (or the pseudogene TRBV3-2) and TRBJ1-1, with no clear D. The germline CDR1 and CDR2 sequences are LGHDT and YNNKEL (reference sequence). The V end was cut by 5 bases, the J end by 2 bases, with 6 bases between. There are 12 residues in the CDR3. The CDR3 loop reads CASSISNTEAFF. The DNA for the CDR3 is TGTGCCAGCAGCATAAGCAACACTGAAGCTTTCTTT.

This clone appeared a single time. The chain couples TRBV19 to TRBJ1-5, with TRBD1 identical over 7 bases. With V trimmed by 7 bases and J by 1 base, 13 bases remained unmatched. Per the germline V gene, CDR1 is LNHDA and CDR2 is SQIVND (reference sequence). This CDR3 region has 17 residues. This chain's CDR3 is CASKSALKQGSNQPQHF. The DNA for the CDR3 is TGTGCCAGTAAGAGTGCCCTAAAACAGGGGAGCAATCAGCCCCAGCATTTT.

The rearrangement joins TRBV18 to TRBJ2-3, with 10 bases identical to TRBD2. With 0 bases clipped from V and 4 bases from J, the junction kept 4 bases outside the gene matches. Per germline, CDR1 KGHSH and CDR2 LQKENI. This CDR3 contains 16 residues. The CDR3 DNA sequence: TGTGCCAGCTCACCACCGGCTAGCGGGAGATCAGATACGCAGTATTTT. Its protein product is CASSPPASGRSDTQYF. Full variable domain (missing parts from reference TRBV18 and TRBJ2-3): NAGVMQNPRHLVRRRGQEARLRCSPMKGHSHVYWYRQLPEEGLKFMVYLQKENIIDESGMPKERFSAEFPKEGPSILRIQQVVRGDSAAYFCASSPPASGRSDTQYFGPGTRLTVL.

J is TRBJ2-1 and V is TRBV5-1, with D uncertain. Trimming left V 4 bases short and J 10 bases short, with 9 bases between. The length of the CDR3 is 11 residues. Germline CDR1 reads SGHRS; CDR2 reads YFSETQ. CDR3 nucleotides: TGCGCCAGCAGCATAGCTAGAGAGCAGTTCTTC. It codes for CASSIAREQFF. Filled out from reference TRBV5-1 and TRBJ2-1, the complete variable domain reads KAGVTQTPRYLIKTRGQQVTLSCSPISGHRSVSWYQQTPGQGLQFLFEYFSETQRNKGNFPGRFSGRQFSNSRSEMNVSTLELGDSALYLCASSIAREQFFGPGTRLTVL.

This chain links TRBV3-1 (or the pseudogene TRBV3-2) with TRBJ1-4; D might be TRBD1 (6 bases). Trimming removed 4 bases at V and 7 bases at J, with 16 bases between. Germline CDR1 is LGHDT and CDR2 is YNNKEL (reference sequence). There are 15 residues in the CDR3. The CDR3 sequence is CASSLRTAGAEKLFF. CDR3 DNA: TGTGCCAGCAGCCTAAGGACGGCGGGGGCTGAAAAACTGTTTTTT.

The gene calls are TRBV9 and TRBJ1-2; possibly TRBD1 for D (5 bases). V was cut by 3 bases and J by 8 bases, with 14 bases left in between. This CDR3 is built from 13 residues. Per germline, CDR1 SGDLS and CDR2 YYNGEE. The CDR3: CASSGSRVGGYTF. CDR3 bases: TGTGCCAGCAGCGGGAGCAGGGTCGGGGGCTACACCTTC.

The rearrangement links TRBV18 to TRBJ1-1, with D unclear. V shed 0 bases and J shed 5 bases, with 7 bases lying between them. Germline V lookup: CDR1 KGHSH, CDR2 LQKENI. The CDR3 has 13 amino acids. The CDR3 bases are TGTGCCAGCTCACCACCGGCGGATACTGAAGCTTTCTTT. Translation: CASSPPADTEAFF.

This chain uses TRBV5-1 with TRBJ2-1, with 13 bases lining up with TRBD2. The CDR3 consists of 15 residues. CDR1 is SGHRS and CDR2 is YFSETQ in the germline V gene. V gave up 0 bases and J gave up 9 bases; unmatched junction bases: 3. The DNA for the CDR3 is TGCGCCAGCAGCTTGGGGACTAGCGGGAGTGGTGAGCAGTTCTTC. It encodes CASSLGTSGSGEQFF.

The chain recombines TRBV27 with TRBJ2-2; 13 bases line up with TRBD2. V lost 3 bases, J lost 5 bases, and 12 bases stayed unmatched. CDR1 and CDR2 from the germline V gene are MNHEY and SMNVEV (reference sequence). The CDR3 extends over 19 amino acids. The CDR3 protein is CASSLRGVGLAGETGELFF. The CDR3 region has the DNA TGTGCCAGCAGTTTGAGGGGAGTAGGACTAGCGGGAGAGACCGGGGAGCTGTTTTTT.

The chain combines TRBV29-1 with TRBJ2-5; D perhaps matches TRBD2 (5 bases). The germline V gene has CDR1 SQVTM and CDR2 ANQGSEA. The CDR3 contains 12 residues. Trimming shortened V by 5 bases and J by 5 bases, and 12 bases separated the two germline ends. CDR3 sequence reads: CSVKGSSETQYF. In DNA, the CDR3 is TGCAGCGTTAAAGGCTCTAGCGAGACCCAGTACTTC.

Note on this clone: This CDR3 is also generated by other DNA sequences in the sample. The chain combines TRBV11-2 with TRBJ2-7; D call uncertain. The CDR3 consists of 13 residues. Trimming took off 5 bases at V and 3 bases at J, with 11 bases between the two ends. In germline, CDR1 is SGHAT, CDR2 FQNNGV. The CDR3 here is CASSLVSSYEQYF. The CDR3 DNA reads as TGTGCCAGCAGCCTGGTTAGTAGCTACGAGCAGTACTTC.

V usage is TRBV28 and J usage is TRBJ2-7, with 12 bases lining up with TRBD2. The CDR3 runs to 15 residues. CDR1 is MDHEN, CDR2 SYDVKM, per germline. The trim removed 3 bases at V and 4 bases at J, leaving 4 bases unmatched. The CDR3 DNA reads TGTGCCAGCAGTTTCGCCCTAGCGGGAGGGTACGAGCAGTACTTC. It yields the protein CASSFALAGGYEQYF.

This chain connects TRBV11-2 to TRBJ2-1; D is undetermined. Deletions cut 5 bases from V and 5 bases from J, with 19 bases between. The germline V gene has CDR1 SGHAT and CDR2 FQNNGV. The CDR3 is 16 amino acids. The CDR3 nucleotides are TGTGCCAGCAGCCCCCCCTGGGCCCAAATTAACAATGAGCAGTTCTTC. Its translation is CASSPPWAQINNEQFF. The entire variable domain, with the rest obtained from reference TRBV11-2 and TRBJ2-1, is as follows: EAGVAQSPRYKIIEKRQSVAFWCNPISGHATLYWYQQILGQGPKLLIQFQNNGVVDDSQLPKDRFSAERLKGVDSTLKIQPAKLEDSAVYLCASSPPWAQINNEQFFGPGTRLTVL.